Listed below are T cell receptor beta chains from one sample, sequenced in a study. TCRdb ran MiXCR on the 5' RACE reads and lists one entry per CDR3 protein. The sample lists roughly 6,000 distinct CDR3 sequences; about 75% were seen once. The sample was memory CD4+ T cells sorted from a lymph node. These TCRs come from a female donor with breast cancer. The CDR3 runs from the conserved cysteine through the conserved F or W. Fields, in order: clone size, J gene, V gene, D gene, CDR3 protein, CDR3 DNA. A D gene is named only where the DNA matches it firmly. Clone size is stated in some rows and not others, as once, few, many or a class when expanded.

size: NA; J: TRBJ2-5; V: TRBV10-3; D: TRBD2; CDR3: CATSVTTSGQETQYF; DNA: TGTGCCACCAGTGTCACGACTAGCGGACAAGAGACCCAGTACTTC
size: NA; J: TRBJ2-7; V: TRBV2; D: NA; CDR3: CASRTGTPTGEQYF; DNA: TGTGCCAGCAGAACCGGGACCCCTACGGGCGAGCAGTACTTC
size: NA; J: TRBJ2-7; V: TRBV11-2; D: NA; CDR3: CASSLDLAIREQCF; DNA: TGTGCCAGCAGCTTAGACCTAGCAATCCGCGAGCAGTGCTTC
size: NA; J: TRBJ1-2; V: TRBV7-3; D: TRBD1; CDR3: CASSLRQGNGYTF; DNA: TGTGCCAGCAGCTTAAGACAGGGGAATGGCTACACCTTC
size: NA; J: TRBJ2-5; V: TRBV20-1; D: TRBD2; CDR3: CSATGLAGSRETQYF; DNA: TGCAGTGCTACAGGACTAGCGGGGAGTCGGGAGACCCAGTACTTC
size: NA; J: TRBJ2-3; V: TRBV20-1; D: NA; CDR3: CSGTGRTDTQYF; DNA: TGCAGTGGTACGGGGCGCACAGATACGCAGTATTTT
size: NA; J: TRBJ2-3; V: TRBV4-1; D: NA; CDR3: CASSALGDTQYF; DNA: TGCGCCAGCAGCGCCTTAGGAGATACGCAGTATTTT
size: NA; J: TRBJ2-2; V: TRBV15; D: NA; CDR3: CATSRVDYANTGELFF; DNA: TGTGCCACCAGCAGAGTGGACTACGCGAACACCGGGGAGCTGTTTTTT
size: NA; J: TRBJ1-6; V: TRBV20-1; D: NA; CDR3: CSARVDRNNSPLHF; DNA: TGCAGTGCTAGAGTTGACAGGAATAATTCACCCCTCCACTTT
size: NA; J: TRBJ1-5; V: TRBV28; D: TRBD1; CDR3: CASSTRTGGIQPQHF; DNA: TGTGCCAGCAGTACAAGGACAGGGGGTATTCAGCCCCAGCATTTT
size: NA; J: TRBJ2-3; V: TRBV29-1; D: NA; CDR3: CSLRELETDTQYF; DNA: TGCAGCCTTAGGGAGTTGGAGACAGATACGCAGTATTTT
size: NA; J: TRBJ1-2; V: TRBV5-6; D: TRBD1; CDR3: CASSWGQAGSYGYTF; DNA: TGTGCCAGCAGCTGGGGACAGGCCGGCTCCTATGGCTACACCTTC
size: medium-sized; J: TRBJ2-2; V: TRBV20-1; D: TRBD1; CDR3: CSAEDREDTGELFF; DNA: TGCAGTGCGGAGGACAGGGAGGACACCGGGGAGCTGTTTTTT
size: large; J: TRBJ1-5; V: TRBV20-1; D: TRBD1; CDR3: CSAAGQGYNQPQHF; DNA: TGCAGTGCAGCGGGACAGGGCTACAATCAGCCCCAGCATTTT
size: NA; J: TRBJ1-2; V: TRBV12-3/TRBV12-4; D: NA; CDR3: CASSDTGAIKGGYTF; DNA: TGTGCCAGCAGCGACACCGGGGCCATCAAGGGGGGCTACACCTTC
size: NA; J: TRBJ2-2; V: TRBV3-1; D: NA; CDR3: CASRGNTGELFF; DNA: TGTGCCAGCCGGGGGAACACCGGGGAGCTGTTTTTT
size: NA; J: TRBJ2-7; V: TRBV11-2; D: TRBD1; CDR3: CASSGWTGGEQYF; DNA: TGTGCCAGCAGCGGTTGGACAGGGGGTGAGCAGTACTTC
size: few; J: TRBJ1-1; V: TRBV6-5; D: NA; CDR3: CASRKLNTEAFF; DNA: TGTGCCAGCAGAAAACTGAACACTGAAGCTTTCTTT